These T cell receptor beta chains were read from a single sample in a study of cytomegalovirus exposure and HLA in healthy donors. The protocol was immunoSEQ multiplex PCR, while the TCRdb copy is restricted to in-frame clones and leaves out a portion. The sample contains some 200,000 clones, over 80% of which appear only once. Sequencing input: PBMCs. These receptors were taken from a boy between 2 and 15 years old in good health and CMV-seronegative. CDR3s include the opening cysteine and the closing phenylalanine or tryptophan. The D gene is left open where the match is weak. Some rows mark clone size as missing; the rest say once, few, many or name a class of expanded clone.

j_call v_call d_call clone_size cdr3_nt cdr3_aa
TRBJ1-1 TRBV7-6 - - TGTGCCAGCAGCTTAACCGGTAACCCATCTGAAGCTTTCTTT CASSLTGNPSEAFF
TRBJ1-2 TRBV5-1 - - TGCGCCAGCAGCCCGGACACCCACTATGGCTACACCTTC CASSPDTHYGYTF
TRBJ2-7 TRBV6-5 - - TGTGCCAGCAGTTATCGGGAATCCTACGAGCAGTACTTC CASSYRESYEQYF
TRBJ2-3 TRBV20-1 - once TGCAGTGTCCTAACAGATACGCAGTATTTT CSVLTDTQYF
TRBJ2-4 TRBV7-9 - - TGTGCCAGCAGCCCCGGGGCCAAAAACATTCAGTACTTC CASSPGAKNIQYF
TRBJ2-2 TRBV7-9 - once TGTGCCAGCAGCGAACTCCAGGGAGGTGACACCGGGGAGCTGTTTTTT CASSELQGGDTGELFF
TRBJ2-3 TRBV5-1 TRBD1 - TGCGCCAGCAGCGGTAGACAGGGGGCGTCAGATACGCAGTATTTT CASSGRQGASDTQYF
TRBJ1-5 TRBV6-5 - - TGCGCCAGCAGTCCGAACGGACAGTTTGCGGGGCCCCAGCATTTT CASSPNGQFAGPQHF
TRBJ1-4 TRBV15 - - TGTGCCACCAGCAGGTCAGCGGGGAATGAAAAACTGTTTTTT CATSRSAGNEKLFF
TRBJ2-2 TRBV7-9 TRBD2 - TGTGCCAGCAGCGCTTCCGGGACTAGCGGGGTCAAAGGGGGGGAGCTGTTTTTT CASSASGTSGVKGGELFF
TRBJ2-3 TRBV4-1 TRBD2 - TGCGCCAGCAGCCAAGATCTACTAGCGGGGGGGCCGGATACGCAGTATTTT CASSQDLLAGGPDTQYF
TRBJ1-2 TRBV9 - - TGTGCCAGCAGCACCCCCGGGGGGCTTGGCTATGGCTACACCTTC CASSTPGGLGYGYTF
TRBJ2-3 TRBV27 TRBD1 - TGTGCCAGCAGTCGGACAGGGGGCGAGGATACGCAGTATTTT CASSRTGGEDTQYF
TRBJ2-7 TRBV7-2 TRBD2 - TGTGCCAGCAGCCAATATGTAGGCGGGACTATCTACTCCTACGAGCAGTACTTC CASSQYVGGTIYSYEQYF
TRBJ2-1 TRBV5-1 - - TGCGCCAGCAGCCCCCCGGCGGATGAGCAGTTCTTC CASSPPADEQFF
TRBJ2-1 TRBV30 - - TGTCGTCGCGGGAAAAGAGTCTACAATGAGCAGTTCTTC CRRGKRVYNEQFF
TRBJ2-1 TRBV6-1 - - TGTGCCAGCAGTCCACAGACAGGAATTTACAATGAGCAGTTCTTC CASSPQTGIYNEQFF
TRBJ2-7 TRBV7-8 - - TGTGCCAGCGAACCAGGGGCCTACGAGCAGTACTTC CASEPGAYEQYF
TRBJ2-2 TRBV5-1 - - TGCGCCGCCTCGGGACAAGAGACCGGGGAGCTGTTTTTT CAASGQETGELFF
TRBJ2-6 TRBV4-1 TRBD1 - TGCGCCAGCAGCCCCGGGACAGAAAACTTTGGGGCCAACGTCCTGACTTTC CASSPGTENFGANVLTF
TRBJ2-3 TRBV5-1 TRBD2 - TGCGCCAGCAGCATCGAGCGGGGGGGCACAGATACGCAGTATTTT CASSIERGGTDTQYF
TRBJ2-7 TRBV29-1 - - TGCAGCGTTGAAGGGGGGCAGGCCAACCCCTACGAGCAGTACTTC CSVEGGQANPYEQYF
TRBJ1-4 TRBV18 TRBD1 once TGTGCCAGCTCTTTACAGGGGGCTAATGAAAAACTGTTTTTT CASSLQGANEKLFF
TRBJ2-2 TRBV4-1 - few TGCGCCAGCAGCTTACTAGCGAGGGGGACCGGGGAGCTGTTTTTT CASSLLARGTGELFF
TRBJ1-2 TRBV30 - - TGTGCCTGGACAGAGGGGGATGGCTACACCTTC CAWTEGDGYTF
TRBJ1-3 TRBV9 - - TGTGCCAGCAGCGTAGCGGGATACTCTGGAAACACCATATATTTT CASSVAGYSGNTIYF
TRBJ1-2 TRBV7-3 - - TGTGCCAGCAGCCTAACCCCAGGGGAGGGGTATGGCTACACCTTC CASSLTPGEGYGYTF
TRBJ2-3 TRBV28 - - TGTGCCAGCAGTTTTGACATATCAGATACGCAGTATTTT CASSFDISDTQYF
TRBJ2-7 TRBV5-1 TRBD2 few TGCGCCAGCAGCACCGGACTAGCGGCTATTTACGAGCAGTACTTC CASSTGLAAIYEQYF
TRBJ1-2 TRBV7-8 TRBD1 - TGTGCCAGCAGCCCGAACTGGACAGGGATCTATGGCTACACCTTC CASSPNWTGIYGYTF
TRBJ2-1 TRBV6-4 - - TGTGCCAGCAGTGATTCAGGTTACAATGAGCAGTTCTTC CASSDSGYNEQFF
TRBJ2-1 TRBV7-9 TRBD2 - TGTGCCAGCAGCCCTGCTAGCGGGAGCTCCTACAATGAGCAGTTCTTC CASSPASGSSYNEQFF